What follows are 13 T cell receptor beta chains derived from one specimen sequenced in a study of cytomegalovirus exposure and HLA in healthy donors. PCR was performed using 60 Vbeta and 13 Jbeta primers. Assay used: immunoSEQ multiplex PCR; TCRdb lists only in-frame clones, some missing. This sample has approximately 150,000 clones, with 64% found just once. Input material: PBMCs. The receptors here all came from a woman aged 25-40 years in good health and CMV-seropositive.

The count of this clone is one. The chain couples TRBV20-1 to TRBJ1-2, with D uncertain. Trimming shortened V by 3 bases and J by 8 bases, and 10 bases separated the two germline ends. This CDR3 comprises 11 residues. Germline V gene sequence: CDR1 DFQATT, CDR2 SNEGSKA (reference sequence). CDR3 in amino acids: CSARSFRGYTF. CDR3 nucleotides: TGCAGTGCTAGGTCCTTCCGGGGCTACACCTTC.

V and J are TRBV30 and TRBJ2-1; 9 bases are a match to TRBD2. Per germline, CDR1 GTSNPN and CDR2 SVGIG (reference sequence). V gave up 0 bases and J gave up 2 bases; unmatched junction bases: 5. This CDR3 has 16 amino acids. As DNA, the CDR3 is TGTGCCTGGAGTGTTAAGGCTAGCGGGACCTACAATGAGCAGTTCTTC. This gives the protein CAWSVKASGTYNEQFF.

The V and J genes are TRBV30 and TRBJ2-5, with 9 nucleotides matching TRBD2. The junction had 4 bases not matched to a gene; V was cut back by 4 bases and J by 1 base. Germline V gives CDR1 GTSNPN, CDR2 SVGIG (reference sequence). The CDR3 runs to 14 residues. CDR3: CAWNGGRGQETQYF. CDR3 DNA sequence: TGTGCCTGGAACGGCGGGAGGGGCCAAGAGACCCAGTACTTC. The full variable domain, with the rest looked up from reference TRBV30 and TRBJ2-5, is SQTIHQWPATLVQPVGSPLSLECTVEGTSNPNLYWYRQAAGRGLQLLFYSVGIGQISSEVPQNLSASRPQDRQFILSSKKLLLSDSGFYLCAWNGGRGQETQYFGPGTRLLVL.

V usage is TRBV7-9 and J usage is TRBJ1-1; D not certain. Deletions cut 6 bases from V and 1 base from J, with 6 bases between. In germline, CDR1 is SEHNR, CDR2 FQNEAQ (reference sequence). CDR3 length equals 12 residues. For the CDR3, the DNA is TGTGCCAGCAGACAAGAGAACACTGAAGCTTTCTTT. It encodes CASRQENTEAFF.

The chain links TRBV7-9 to TRBJ2-5; D is unresolved. Germline V gene sequence: CDR1 SEHNR, CDR2 FQNEAQ (reference sequence). The V end lost 2 bases, the J end lost 5 bases, and 3 bases lay between the germline ends. CDR3 length: 11 amino acids. CDR3 nucleotides: TGTGCCAGCAGCTTACAGGAGACCCAGTACTTC. Translation gives CASSLQETQYF.

The CDR3 spells CASSLPTRGYGYTF. DNA for the CDR3: TGTGCCAGCAGCCTACCAACTCGTGGCTATGGCTACACCTTC. This rearrangement joins TRBV5-4 to TRBJ1-2, with D unresolved. The V end lost 4 bases, the J end lost 4 bases, and 14 bases lay between the germline ends. The CDR3 is 14 residues long. Looked up from germline, CDR1 is SGHNT and CDR2 is YYREEE (reference sequence).

The chain carries TRBV5-6 and TRBJ1-5; no clear D. This CDR3 has 12 amino acids. CDR1 and CDR2 from the germline V gene are SGHDT and YYEEEE. Trimming removed 0 bases at V and 6 bases at J, with 4 bases between. CDR3 residues: CASSLGSQPQHF. CDR3 in DNA: TGTGCCAGCAGCTTGGGTAGTCAGCCCCAGCATTTT.

In its sample, this clone was seen a few times. This chain joins TRBV9 and TRBJ1-4; TRBD1 matches 9 bases. The CDR3 is made up of 15 amino acids. J gave up 8 bases and V 0 bases, and 5 bases lay outside the gene matches. Germline V gene data show CDR1 as SGDLS and CDR2 as YYNGEE. The CDR3 reads CASSVGGTGSEKLFF. CDR3 nucleotide sequence: TGTGCCAGCAGCGTAGGAGGGACAGGGTCCGAAAAACTGTTTTTT.

The V and J genes are TRBV29-1 and TRBJ1-3, with unresolved D. Germline-derived CDR1 and CDR2 are SQVTM and ANQGSEA. This CDR3 comprises 13 residues. V was shortened by 3 bases and J by 0 bases, with 6 bases between the two germline ends. CDR3 amino acids: CSVDDFSGNTIYF. The CDR3 coding sequence is TGCAGCGTTGACGACTTCTCTGGAAACACCATATATTTT.

On this clone: The same CDR3 arises from other DNA sequences in this sample as well. The genes are TRBV20-1 and TRBJ1-2, with no clear D. V was clipped by 0 bases and J by 7 bases, with 6 bases between them. The CDR3 has 11 residues. Germline V gene sequence: CDR1 DFQATT, CDR2 SNEGSKA (reference sequence). CDR3 sequence (DNA): TGCAGTGCTAGAGATCGGAGTGGCTACACCTTC. Protein sequence: CSARDRSGYTF.

J is TRBJ1-1 and V is TRBV6-6; D is possibly TRBD1 (5 bases). The CDR3 is made up of 13 amino acids. V was pared by 11 bases and J by 5 bases, with 18 bases between. Germline V gives CDR1 MNHNY, CDR2 SVGAGI (reference sequence). CDR3 region: CASDMGTLTEAFF. DNA for the CDR3: TGTGCCTCGGACATGGGAACCCTGACTGAAGCTTTCTTT.

V gene TRBV25-1 combines with J gene TRBJ2-5; 7 nucleotides agree with TRBD1. The J call may be in error: the DNA end matches TRBJ2-7 better. The length of the CDR3 is 13 residues. Germline V gives CDR1 MGHDK, CDR2 SYGVNS. The CDR3 coding sequence is TGTGCCAGCGGGGGACAGAGCTCCTACGAGCAGTACTTC. This codes for CASGGQSSYEQYF.

V gene TRBV6-1 combines with J gene TRBJ1-2, with D perhaps TRBD1 (6 bases). The V and J ends lost 6 bases and 4 bases respectively, with 18 bases between them. The CDR3 is 15 residues long. Germline V gene lookup returns CDR1 MNHNS and CDR2 SASEGT. The CDR3 here is CASSAETGIGYGYTF. The CDR3, as DNA: TGTGCCAGCAGCGCCGAAACAGGGATTGGCTATGGCTACACCTTC.